The 19 T cell receptor beta chains given below trace back to one sample, sequenced in a study of a mutant IDH1 vaccine in newly diagnosed glioma. Time point meaning: week 23, last vaccination. Doses comprised 300 ug of mutant IDH1 20-mer peptide each, plus topical imiquimod. This table comes from immunoSEQ multiplex PCR, and its TCRdb copy is limited to in-frame clones, with some not included. The data show over 50,000 clones, with about 87% seen just once and roughly 14% held by the top ten. Their target antigens are unknown. Sequenced material: PBMCs, taken from a glioma patient whose treatment included an IDH1 peptide vaccine. Receptors were obtained from a man aged 18-30 years with glioma.

The CDR3 is CASSGAPGARYGYTF. DNA for the CDR3: TGTGCCAGCAGCGGAGCCCCGGGGGCGCGCTATGGCTACACCTTC. This sequence joins TRBV7-2 and TRBJ1-2, with D perhaps TRBD1 (6 bases). CDR3 length: 15 amino acids. V was shortened by 5 bases and J by 4 bases, with 17 bases between the two germline ends. Germline-derived CDR1 and CDR2 are SGHTA and FQGNSA.

J is TRBJ1-6 and V is TRBV30; D gene uncertain. Germline assignment: CDR1 GTSNPN and CDR2 SVGIG (reference sequence). Deletions cut 5 bases from V and 6 bases from J, with 2 bases between. CDR3 size: 10 residues. DNA of the CDR3: TGTGCCTGGGGTAATTCACCCCTCCACTTT. It translates to CAWGNSPLHF.

CDR3: CASKKDGTYEQYF. The CDR3 nucleotides are TGTGCCAGCAAAAAAGACGGAACCTACGAGCAGTACTTC. The chain employs TRBV6-1 and TRBJ2-7; unclear D gene. This CDR3 comprises 13 residues. V was trimmed by 7 bases and J by 2 bases, leaving 12 bases between them. CDR1 and CDR2 from the germline V gene are MNHNS and SASEGT.

This clone was seen just once. The chain joins TRBV5-6 to TRBJ1-1, with TRBD1 as a possible D gene (6 bases). The CDR3 is made up of 14 amino acids. Germline V lookup: CDR1 SGHDT, CDR2 YYEEEE. Trimming left V 0 bases short and J 5 bases short, with 11 bases between. The CDR3 sequence is CASSLGGRGTEAFF. CDR3 bases: TGTGCCAGCAGCTTGGGGGGGCGAGGGACTGAAGCTTTCTTT.

A remark on this clone: At one end the junction does not follow the germline gene, possibly because of a read error. J is TRBJ2-5 and V is TRBV7-7; no clear D. The CDR3 has 17 residues. Germline loops: CDR1 SSHAT, CDR2 FNYEAQ (reference sequence). In nucleotides, the CDR3 is TGTGCTAGCAGCTTCCGTCCTTTAATCACGCCCAGGGAGACCCAGTACTTC. This codes for CASSFRPLITPRETQYF.

In this sample, this clone turned up once. V is TRBV7-2 and J is TRBJ1-1; D is unresolved. Trimming shortened V by 11 bases and J by 4 bases, and 17 bases separated the two germline ends. The CDR3 spans 13 residues. The V gene's germline CDR1 is SGHTA and CDR2 FQGNSA. The CDR3 coding sequence is TGTGCCGCGATAACAGCATTTTTCACTGAAGCTTTCTTT. It is translated as CAAITAFFTEAFF.

Only one count was recorded for this clone. The J gene is TRBJ2-7, the V gene TRBV2; maybe TRBD2 (5 bases). The CDR3 spans 16 residues. V was cut by 8 bases and J by 0 bases, with 20 bases left in between. Germline V lookup: CDR1 SNHLY, CDR2 FYNNEI. CDR3 loop: CASDEGDGFSSYEQYF. The CDR3 nucleotides read TGTGCCAGCGACGAGGGCGACGGTTTTAGCTCCTACGAGCAGTACTTC.

CDR3 region: CSAAGGRGETYEQYF. CDR3 sequence (DNA): TGCAGCGCGGCGGGTGGCAGGGGCGAAACCTACGAGCAGTACTTC. The rearrangement joins TRBV29-1 to TRBJ2-7; weak D call: TRBD1 (6 bases). Trimming pared 7 bases from V and 2 bases from J, leaving 21 bases between. The CDR3 is 15 amino acids. CDR1 and CDR2 (germline): SQVTM, ANQGSEA.

The V and J genes are TRBV2 and TRBJ2-2; TRBD2 agrees at 10 bases. Per the germline V gene, CDR1 is SNHLY and CDR2 is FYNNEI. This CDR3 region has 15 residues. V lost 7 bases and J lost 7; bases outside the gene matches: 9. CDR3 in amino acids: CASTLAGEWGGELFF. The CDR3 DNA reads TGTGCCAGCACTCTAGCGGGAGAGTGGGGCGGGGAGCTGTTTTTT. Combining the CDR3 with reference TRBV2 and TRBJ2-2 gives the whole variable domain EPEVTQTPSHQVTQMGQEVILRCVPISNHLYFYWYRQILGQKVEFLVSFYNNEISEKSEIFDDQFSVERPDGSNFTLKIRSTKLEDSAMYFCASTLAGEWGGELFFGEGSRLTVL.

This clone has only one observation. CDR3 bases: TGTGCCAGCAGCTTAACCGGACTAAGCGAGACCCAGTACTTC. Translating it yields CASSLTGLSETQYF. The rearrangement uses TRBV7-9 and TRBJ2-5; D possibly corresponds to TRBD2 (6 bases). Germline V CDR1 and CDR2: SEHNR, FQNEAQ (reference sequence). Trimming left V 2 bases short and J 5 bases short, with 12 bases between. The CDR3 is 14 amino acids.

For this clone: The junction and the germline gene differ at one end; a read error may be behind it. The rearrangement links TRBV5-4 to TRBJ2-7; 9 nucleotides match TRBD1. The germline CDR1 and CDR2 sequences are SGHNT and YYREEE (reference sequence). This CDR3 has 13 amino acids. The CDR3, as DNA: TGTGCCAGCAGCTTGGAGGGGGCGGGACAGGGTGCTTTC. Translation gives CASSLEGAGQGAF.

This rearrangement joins TRBV6-5 to TRBJ1-3; possible D gene TRBD1, 5 bases. V lost 4 bases to trimming and J lost 7 bases, with 17 bases between them. Per germline, CDR1 MNHEY and CDR2 SVGAGI. This CDR3 comprises 15 residues. In DNA form, the CDR3 reads TGTGCCAGCAGTTCCGGGACCGCCGGGGGGAACACCATATATTTT. This gives the protein CASSSGTAGGNTIYF.

The chain combines TRBV6-5 with TRBJ1-5, with 9 bases matching TRBD1. The V gene's germline CDR1 is MNHEY and CDR2 SVGAGI. CDR3 size: 15 residues. The V and J ends lost 6 bases and 2 bases, in that order; junction bases with no gene match: 5. CDR3 sequence (DNA): TGTGCCAGCAGCTCGGACAGGGGTGGCAATCAGCCCCAGCATTTT. This codes for CASSSDRGGNQPQHF.

This clone appeared a single time. V and J are TRBV27 and TRBJ1-1; possible D gene TRBD1, 5 bases. Germline CDR1 MNHEY, CDR2 SMNVEV (reference sequence). V was clipped by 3 bases and J by 2 bases, with 10 bases between them. The CDR3 consists of 14 residues. In DNA, the CDR3 is TGTGCCAGCAGTTTTGGGGGGGGAAACACTGAAGCTTTCTTT. Translation: CASSFGGGNTEAFF.

The chain recombines TRBV18 with TRBJ2-7; no firm D call. Germline V gene sequence: CDR1 KGHSH, CDR2 LQKENI. The CDR3 is 13 residues long. V lost 0 bases to trimming and J lost 4 bases, with 7 bases between them. CDR3 nucleotide sequence: TGTGCCAGCTCACCACCTTCCGGGTACGAGCAGTACTTC. This translates into CASSPPSGYEQYF.

The rearrangement uses TRBV20-1 and TRBJ1-1; D is ambiguous. There are 11 residues in the CDR3. V lost 0 bases to trimming and J lost 3 bases, with 2 bases between them. Germline lookup yields CDR1 DFQATT and CDR2 SNEGSKA (reference sequence). DNA of the CDR3: TGCAGTGCTAGAGAGTACACTGAAGCTTTCTTT. This sequence encodes CSAREYTEAFF.

In its sample, this clone was seen once. This rearrangement joins TRBV29-1 to TRBJ1-3; D is perhaps TRBD1 (5 bases). Trimming shortened V by 5 bases and J by 9 bases, and 17 bases separated the two germline ends. Germline CDR1 reads SQVTM; CDR2 reads ANQGSEA. The CDR3 runs 13 residues. The CDR3, as DNA: TGCAGCGTTTTGGGGGGGGGAATAGCCACCATATATTTT. Protein: CSVLGGGIATIYF.

The chain carries TRBV5-1 and TRBJ1-2; D is unresolved. Between the trimmed V and J ends, which lost 0 bases and 4 bases, there was a span of 13 bases. The CDR3 runs to 15 residues. In germline, CDR1 is SGHRS, CDR2 YFSETQ. CDR3 loop: CASSLDRPQAYGYTF. DNA for the CDR3: TGCGCCAGCAGCTTGGACAGACCCCAGGCCTATGGCTACACCTTC.

The chain recombines TRBV5-1 with TRBJ2-1, with TRBD1 matching over 9 bases. Germline V gene sequence: CDR1 SGHRS, CDR2 YFSETQ. Trimming took 4 bases from V and 4 from J; bases not matched to a gene: 6. The CDR3 is 15 residues long. This chain's CDR3 is CASSPAGTGYNEQFF. The CDR3 coding sequence is TGCGCCAGCAGCCCGGCCGGGACAGGGTACAATGAGCAGTTCTTC. Using reference TRBV5-1 and TRBJ2-1 for the parts outside the CDR3, the full variable domain is KAGVTQTPRYLIKTRGQQVTLSCSPISGHRSVSWYQQTPGQGLQFLFEYFSETQRNKGNFPGRFSGRQFSNSRSEMNVSTLELGDSALYLCASSPAGTGYNEQFFGPGTRLTVL.